The 21 T cell receptor beta chains below all came from one sample that was sequenced in a study of shared clonotypes between healthy human individuals. It was CD45RO-negative cells, positively selected for CCR7, that made up naive CD8 cells, with terminally differentiated effector memory CD45RA+ cells excluded. Measured with immunoSEQ multiplex PCR; TCRdb has only the in-frame clones, and not every one. The sample consists of millions of clones, about 92% of them appearing once. Sequenced material: naive CD8+ T cells from PBMCs. Receptors were obtained from a man aged 18 to 29 in good health. Some clones in this sample may be carry-over from other donors' samples.

Note on this clone: The sample has other DNA sequences that encode this CDR3 too. The chain links TRBV28 to TRBJ1-5; D is unresolved. Per the germline V gene, CDR1 is MDHEN and CDR2 is SYDVKM. The CDR3 loop spans 13 amino acids. The ends were cut back, 2 bases at V and 4 bases at J, with 6 bases in the middle. CDR3: CASSLVRNQPQHF. The CDR3 DNA is TGTGCCAGCAGTTTAGTGAGAAATCAGCCCCAGCATTTT.

In this sample, this clone turned up once. The gene calls are TRBV10-2 and TRBJ2-1, with no clear D. Germline CDR1 is WSHSY and CDR2 is SAAADI. Trimming cost V 2 bases and J 2 bases, with 10 bases left between them. This CDR3 is 15 amino acids long. In DNA form, the CDR3 reads TGCGCCAGCAGTGAGGGCCAGCCCCCCTACAATGAGCAGTTCTTC. Translating it yields CASSEGQPPYNEQFF.

The rearrangement uses TRBV7-9 and TRBJ1-1; D gene unclear. Per the germline V gene, CDR1 is SEHNR and CDR2 is FQNEAQ (reference sequence). Trimming pared 1 base from V and 10 bases from J, leaving 10 bases between. The CDR3 contains 12 residues. The CDR3 nucleotides read TGTGCCAGCAGCTTAGTTCCGGAAGGAGCTTTCTTT. Encoded protein: CASSLVPEGAFF.

This clone was seen once. V usage is TRBV28 and J usage is TRBJ2-1; maybe TRBD1 (5 bases). The germline V gene encodes CDR1 MDHEN and CDR2 SYDVKM. The V end was cut by 6 bases, the J end by 3 bases, with 15 bases between. The CDR3 contains 15 residues. CDR3 in DNA: TGTGCCAGCAGGGAAAAGGGGTTCTACTACAATGAGCAGTTCTTC. As protein: CASREKGFYYNEQFF.

The gene calls are TRBV6-1 and TRBJ2-5, with D perhaps TRBD1 or TRBD2 (5 bases each). The germline CDR1 and CDR2 sequences are MNHNS and SASEGT. The CDR3 runs 15 residues. V was trimmed by 6 bases and J by 9 bases, leaving 23 bases between them. Here the CDR3 reads CASRAGALKGWAQYF. DNA for the CDR3: TGTGCCAGCAGGGCCGGGGCCTTAAAGGGCTGGGCCCAGTACTTC.

The chain combines TRBV28 with TRBJ1-1; 7 bases match TRBD1. The germline CDR1 and CDR2 sequences are MDHEN and SYDVKM. With V trimmed by 0 bases and J by 0 bases, 1 base remained unmatched. The CDR3 has 15 amino acids. Written as DNA, the CDR3 is TGTGCCAGCAGTTTATGGGGACAGTTGAACACTGAAGCTTTCTTT. It yields the protein CASSLWGQLNTEAFF.

This chain connects TRBV28 to TRBJ1-3; D call uncertain. The V gene lost 3 bases and the J gene lost 0 bases, with 6 bases spanning the gap. The CDR3 length is 14 residues. The V gene's germline CDR1 is MDHEN and CDR2 SYDVKM. CDR3 bases: TGTGCCAGCAGTTTCTGGGGCTCTGGAAACACCATATATTTT. This translates into CASSFWGSGNTIYF.

This clone was picked up one time. The chain combines TRBV29-1 with TRBJ2-7, with 7 bases lining up with TRBD1. V gave up 4 bases and J gave up 6 bases; unmatched junction bases: 15. The CDR3 covers 15 residues. Per the germline V gene, CDR1 is SQVTM and CDR2 is ANQGSEA. The CDR3 region has the DNA TGCAGCGTTGCCGGCTCGACAGGGTGGTGGCGCGAGCAGTACTTC. Its translation is CSVAGSTGWWREQYF.

This chain connects TRBV5-4 to TRBJ2-7; 8 bases align to TRBD2. Per germline, CDR1 SGHNT and CDR2 YYREEE (reference sequence). The ends lost 4 bases at V and 2 bases at J; junction bases unmatched: 2. This CDR3 has 13 residues. The CDR3 protein is CASSPGGTYEQYF. The CDR3 DNA follows: TGTGCCAGCAGCCCGGGGGGGACCTACGAGCAGTACTTC.

The rearrangement joins TRBV14 to TRBJ2-7, with 7 nucleotides matching TRBD2. CDR1 SGHDN and CDR2 FVKESK come from the germline V gene. The CDR3 totals 16 residues. Unmatched junction bases numbered 6, after V lost 1 base and J lost 0 bases. The DNA for the CDR3 is TGTGCCAGCAGCCAAGTAAGCGGGGCGAGCTCCTACGAGCAGTACTTC. Protein: CASSQVSGASSYEQYF.

The V gene is TRBV4-1, the J gene TRBJ2-3, with D tentatively TRBD1 (6 bases). The ends were cut back, 3 bases at V and 1 base at J, with 11 bases in the middle. Germline assignment: CDR1 MGHRA and CDR2 YSYEKL. This CDR3 spans 15 amino acids. The CDR3, as DNA: TGCGCCAGCAGCCAGCGGCAGGGGCGCACAGATACGCAGTATTTT. Translation: CASSQRQGRTDTQYF.

The rearrangement joins TRBV10-3 to TRBJ2-1; D uncertain. V dropped 2 bases and J dropped 3 bases, with 8 bases sitting between them. The germline V gene has CDR1 ENHRY and CDR2 SYGVKD. The length of the CDR3 is 14 residues. This CDR3 reads CAISESVGYNEQFF. CDR3 nucleotides: TGTGCCATCAGTGAGAGCGTGGGCTACAATGAGCAGTTCTTC.

The rearrangement links TRBV7-6 to TRBJ1-3; D possibly corresponds to TRBD1 (6 bases). The CDR3 contains 16 residues. The germline gives CDR1 SGHVS, CDR2 FNYEAQ. Trimming shortened V by 2 bases and J by 4 bases, and 15 bases separated the two germline ends. CDR3: CASSLLVQGLGNTIYF. For the CDR3, the DNA is TGTGCCAGCAGCTTACTCGTACAGGGTCTGGGAAACACCATATATTTT.

As concerns this clone: Other DNA sequences within the sample encode an identical CDR3. V usage is TRBV27 and J usage is TRBJ2-2, with D perhaps TRBD2 (5 bases). The V gene's germline CDR1 is MNHEY and CDR2 SMNVEV (reference sequence). The CDR3 sequence is 14 residues long. V lost 2 bases and J lost 4, with 8 bases in between. CDR3 amino acids: CASSLGGGTGELFF. The CDR3 bases are TGTGCCAGCAGTTTAGGAGGTGGCACCGGGGAGCTGTTTTTT.

This clone was found once. This chain links TRBV27 with TRBJ2-7; 11 bases are shared with TRBD2. In germline, CDR1 is MNHEY, CDR2 SMNVEV (reference sequence). Germline trimming cut 6 bases from V and 7 bases from J; bases unmatched to any gene: 20. There are 18 residues in the CDR3. This CDR3 reads CASRVRGGYPGLAAEQYF. DNA for the CDR3: TGTGCCAGCAGGGTAAGAGGGGGATACCCGGGACTAGCGGCGGAGCAGTACTTC.

A word on this clone: This specimen includes other DNA sequences encoding the same CDR3. This rearrangement joins TRBV6-6 to TRBJ2-7; D is tentatively TRBD1 or TRBD2 (5 bases each). This CDR3 has 16 amino acids. Trimming shortened V by 0 bases and J by 0 bases, and 12 bases separated the two germline ends. The germline V gene has CDR1 MNHNY and CDR2 SVGAGI (reference sequence). For the CDR3, the DNA is TGTGCCAGCAGTTACTCGAACAGGAGGAGCTCCTACGAGCAGTACTTC. Protein: CASSYSNRRSSYEQYF.

The gene calls are TRBV7-9 and TRBJ1-4; D remains ambiguous. With 3 bases removed from V and 4 bases from J, the gap between germline ends came to 9 bases. In germline, CDR1 is SEHNR, CDR2 FQNEAQ (reference sequence). This CDR3 is built from 14 residues. The CDR3 DNA follows: TGTGCCAGCAGCTTTAGTCAGATTAATGAAAAACTGTTTTTT. Encoded protein: CASSFSQINEKLFF.

This sequence joins TRBV2 and TRBJ2-7; 9 positions agree with TRBD1. Trimming took 8 bases from V and 4 from J; bases not matched to a gene: 9. The germline V gene encodes CDR1 SNHLY and CDR2 FYNNEI. This CDR3 spans 14 amino acids. CDR3 coding DNA: TGTGCCAGCGATCGGGACAGGGCGACTTACGAGCAGTACTTC. Translating it yields CASDRDRATYEQYF.

This clone was detected once. The same CDR3 is also encoded by other DNA sequences in this sample. The chain has TRBV9 and TRBJ2-3, with D possibly TRBD1 on 6 matching bases. Germline V CDR1 and CDR2: SGDLS, YYNGEE. Trimming stripped 0 bases from V and 0 bases from J, with 8 bases between. This CDR3 has 15 amino acids. In nucleotides, the CDR3 is TGTGCCAGCAGCGTAGGGGGGCATAGCACAGATACGCAGTATTTT. It codes for CASSVGGHSTDTQYF.

The rearrangement joins TRBV27 to TRBJ2-2, with 7 bases fitting TRBD2. Germline lookup yields CDR1 MNHEY and CDR2 SMNVEV (reference sequence). The ends lost 5 bases at V and 7 bases at J; junction bases unmatched: 13. The CDR3 consists of 16 residues. The CDR3 bases are TGTGCCAGCAGTGCGGAGCGGGACCCCAGTATCGGGGAGCTGTTTTTT. Translated, it gives CASSAERDPSIGELFF.

This clone occurred once. The chain links TRBV6-5 to TRBJ2-1; D possibly corresponds to TRBD1 (6 bases). CDR1 is MNHEY, CDR2 SVGAGI, per germline. CDR3 length: 15 amino acids. V lost 2 bases to trimming and J lost 2 bases, with 10 bases between them. The CDR3, as DNA: TGTGCCAGCAGTTACACCAGGACAGCCTACAATGAGCAGTTCTTC. This sequence encodes CASSYTRTAYNEQFF.